This record covers a single T cell receptor (beta chain). What it recognizes is unknown. There are 13 residues in the CDR3. Germline assignment: CDR1 SGHTA and CDR2 FQGNSA. The data were obtained in a study of CXCR3-negative and CXCR3-positive naive CD8 T cells. Study findings and constraints: Greater hydrophobicity was found in TRB CDR3s of CXCR3-positive naive cells than of CXCR3-negative naive cells.

TRB cDNA libraries were made by UMI-labeled 5' RACE. Each CDR3 protein gets one entry in TCRdb, which reprocessed the 5' RACE reads and gives no DNA. The sample holds just over 3,500 distinct CDR3 sequences. This sequence originates from a human donor in good health. Some clones in this sample may be carry-over from other donors' samples. The chain recombines TRBV7-2 with TRBJ2-1. The specimen was naive CXCR3- CD8+ T cells from blood. Subset described: CD45RO-CCR7+CD27+CD95- naive CD8+ T cells lacking CXCR3 (TNR3-). This CDR3 reads CASSSIQDNEQFF.